A single sample gave rise to the 30 T cell receptor beta chains below, sequenced in a study of cytomegalovirus exposure and HLA in healthy donors. A multiplex PCR was run with 60 Vbeta primers and 13 Jbeta primers. The repertoire was sequenced with immunoSEQ multiplex PCR; TCRdb's copy has only in-frame clones and lacks some. Of 100,000 to 150,000 clones in the sample, around 72% were seen once. Sequencing used PBMCs. The receptors derive from a man aged 25 to 40 in good health and CMV-seronegative.

This clone was counted between two and nine times. The chain combines TRBV27 with TRBJ2-7; D is undetermined. The CDR3 covers 12 residues. V was trimmed by 4 bases and J by 0 bases, leaving 4 bases between them. Germline loops: CDR1 MNHEY, CDR2 SMNVEV (reference sequence). CDR3 in amino acids: CASSSFSYEQYF. CDR3 nucleotides: TGTGCCAGCAGTTCCTTCTCCTACGAGCAGTACTTC.

As concerns this clone: A junction end diverges from the germline sequence, so it may reflect a read error. This chain joins TRBV7-9 and TRBJ1-2; 8 bases are a match to TRBD1. This CDR3 region has 18 residues. Germline V gene sequence: CDR1 SEHNR, CDR2 FQNEAQ (reference sequence). This CDR3 reads CSSSLVWLVRGPPLGYTF. For the CDR3, the DNA is TGTTCCAGCAGCTTAGTGTGGCTGGTCAGGGGGCCTCCTTTGGGCTACACCTTC.

This clone has a single count. For the CDR3, the DNA is TGTGCCTGGAGTGTATCAGGGGGCGGCTACGAGCAGTACTTC. Protein product: CAWSVSGGGYEQYF. V is TRBV30 and J is TRBJ2-7; 8 bases line up with TRBD1. Germline CDR1 GTSNPN, CDR2 SVGIG (reference sequence). The V gene end was trimmed by 0 bases and the J gene end by 3 bases; junction bases not matched to a gene: 4. This CDR3 comprises 14 residues.

The sample holds one count of this clone. The chain links TRBV9 to TRBJ2-2; 8 nucleotides match TRBD1. Germline loops: CDR1 SGDLS, CDR2 YYNGEE. After removal of 4 bases from V and 1 base from J, the junction contained 9 bases not matched to a gene. CDR3 length: 17 amino acids. CDR3 DNA: TGTGCCAGCAGCAACCATAGGACAGGGATGAACACCGGGGAGCTGTTTTTT. This encodes CASSNHRTGMNTGELFF.

The gene calls are TRBV28 and TRBJ2-7, with 9 bases that match TRBD1. Germline assignment: CDR1 MDHEN and CDR2 SYDVKM. The CDR3 is 15 residues long. The V segment lost 5 bases and the J segment 2 bases; nucleotides outside the gene matches: 7. CDR3 in DNA: TGTGCCAGCAGTCAAATACAGGGGGCAGCCTACGAGCAGTACTTC. Protein: CASSQIQGAAYEQYF.

The chain has TRBV4-3 and TRBJ2-7, with unresolved D. From germline, CDR1 is LGHNA and CDR2 YSLEER. This CDR3 region has 13 residues. Trimming took 1 base from V and 4 from J, leaving 8 bases between them. CDR3 DNA sequence: TGCGCCAGCAGCCAAGGGCTTCCGTACGAGCAGTACTTC. Protein sequence: CASSQGLPYEQYF.

J is TRBJ2-3 and V is TRBV11-2, with 11 bases fitting TRBD1. V was pared by 5 bases and J by 2 bases, with 6 bases of the junction left unmatched. Looked up from germline, CDR1 is SGHAT and CDR2 is FQNNGV. The CDR3 is 16 residues long. In DNA form, the CDR3 reads TGTGCCAGCAGCCGCGGGGACAGGGGGATCACAGATACGCAGTATTTT. Translated: CASSRGDRGITDTQYF. Variable domain in full (rest from reference TRBV11-2 and TRBJ2-3): EAGVAQSPRYKIIEKRQSVAFWCNPISGHATLYWYQQILGQGPKLLIQFQNNGVVDDSQLPKDRFSAERLKGVDSTLKIQPAKLEDSAVYLCASSRGDRGITDTQYFGPGTRLTVL.

The chain joins TRBV5-1 to TRBJ2-3, with 12 positions matching TRBD2. Germline CDR1 SGHRS, CDR2 YFSETQ. V was clipped by 4 bases and J by 1 base; unmatched bases: 4. The CDR3 contains 16 residues. CDR3 coding DNA: TGCGCCAGCAGCCTCCGACTAGCGGGGGGCACAGATACGCAGTATTTT. Amino acids: CASSLRLAGGTDTQYF.

CDR3 in DNA: TGTGCCAGCAGTCTGGGACAGGGGTGGAGCGAGCAGTACTTC. Its protein product is CASSLGQGWSEQYF. The gene calls are TRBV28 and TRBJ2-7; 10 bases map to TRBD1. V was pared by 5 bases and J by 6 bases, with 7 bases of the junction left unmatched. Per germline, CDR1 MDHEN and CDR2 SYDVKM. CDR3 size: 14 residues.

The gene calls are TRBV7-2 and TRBJ1-6; 7 bases align to TRBD1. Germline loops: CDR1 SGHTA, CDR2 FQGNSA. V was pared by 1 base and J by 9 bases, with 9 bases of the junction left unmatched. This CDR3 has 16 residues. The CDR3 loop reads CASSLEGAGRFSPLHF. Here the CDR3 DNA reads TGTGCCAGCAGCTTAGAGGGGGCGGGCCGATTTTCACCCCTCCACTTT.

The genes are TRBV7-9 and TRBJ1-1, with D maybe TRBD1 (6 bases). Germline CDR1 reads SEHNR; CDR2 reads FQNEAQ (reference sequence). The length of the CDR3 is 15 residues. V gave up 2 bases and J gave up 9 bases, with 19 bases separating them. For the CDR3, the DNA is TGTGCCAGCAGCTTATACGTGCAGGGGCAAGAGCAAGCTTTCTTT. Its protein product is CASSLYVQGQEQAFF. The variable domain in full, completed from reference TRBV7-9 and TRBJ1-1, reads DTGVSQNPRHKITKRGQNVTFRCDPISEHNRLYWYRQTLGQGPEFLTYFQNEAQLEKSRLLSDRFSAERPKGSFSTLEIQRTEQGDSAMYLCASSLYVQGQEQAFFGQGTRLTVV.

V is TRBV19 and J is TRBJ2-1; D is perhaps TRBD2 (6 bases). Germline CDR1 LNHDA, CDR2 SQIVND (reference sequence). This CDR3 has 14 residues. CDR3 in amino acids: CASAWRGPYNEQFF. For the CDR3, the DNA is TGTGCTTCAGCTTGGCGGGGACCCTACAATGAGCAGTTCTTC.

The genes are TRBV18 and TRBJ1-1; D unresolved. The CDR3 is 15 amino acids. V lost 2 bases, J lost 1 base, and 11 bases lay in between. Germline loops: CDR1 KGHSH, CDR2 LQKENI. This CDR3 is CASSPEVVRNTEAFF. Here the CDR3 DNA reads TGTGCCAGCTCACCAGAGGTAGTGCGGAACACTGAAGCTTTCTTT. Looking up the rest from reference TRBV18 and TRBJ1-1 gives the full variable domain: NAGVMQNPRHLVRRRGQEARLRCSPMKGHSHVYWYRQLPEEGLKFMVYLQKENIIDESGMPKERFSAEFPKEGPSILRIQQVVRGDSAAYFCASSPEVVRNTEAFFGQGTRLTVV.

This CDR3 is CASSSGGHQPQHF. CDR3 coding DNA: TGTGCCAGCAGTTCGGGGGGGCATCAGCCCCAGCATTTT. The chain links TRBV6-6 to TRBJ1-5; D possibly corresponds to TRBD1 (6 bases). The V and J ends lost 4 bases and 5 bases respectively, with 9 bases between them. The V gene's germline CDR1 is MNHNY and CDR2 SVGAGI (reference sequence). The CDR3 is 13 residues long.

This clone occurred a few times. The CDR3 DNA sequence: TGTGCCAGCAGTCCTTTCCAAGAGACCCAGTACTTC. Its translation: CASSPFQETQYF. This chain links TRBV6-1 with TRBJ2-5; no firm D call. V lost 5 bases and J lost 1, with 5 bases in between. Germline CDR1 and CDR2: MNHNS and SASEGT. This CDR3 has 12 amino acids.

This clone was counted a few times. The chain combines TRBV25-1 with TRBJ2-1; 9 positions match TRBD2. Germline-derived CDR1 and CDR2 are MGHDK and SYGVNS. V was pared by 5 bases and J by 10 bases, with 9 bases of the junction left unmatched. The CDR3 sequence is 14 residues long. This CDR3 is CASSFSGGLVEQFF. The CDR3, as DNA: TGTGCCAGCAGTTTCAGCGGGGGGCTTGTCGAGCAGTTCTTC. The full variable domain, in which reference TRBV25-1 and TRBJ2-1 provide the parts outside the CDR3, is EADIYQTPRYLVIGTGKKITLECSQTMGHDKMYWYQQDPGMELHLIHYSYGVNSTEKGDLSSESTVSRIRTEHFPLTLESARPSHTSQYLCASSFSGGLVEQFFGPGTRLTVL.

V usage is TRBV7-3 and J usage is TRBJ2-4; 8 nucleotides align to TRBD1. The V gene's germline CDR1 is SGHTA and CDR2 FQGTGA. The V and J ends lost 2 bases and 7 bases, in that order; junction bases with no gene match: 4. The CDR3 loop spans 14 amino acids. The CDR3: CASSLQGAGNIQYF. In DNA form, the CDR3 reads TGTGCCAGCAGCTTACAGGGGGCTGGTAACATTCAGTACTTC.

The J gene is TRBJ2-5, the V gene TRBV4-3, with D possibly matching TRBD1 (5 bases). The DNA end favors TRBJ2-7, so the J call may be wrong. The germline CDR1 and CDR2 sequences are LGHNA and YSLEER. This CDR3 contains 15 residues. The CDR3 here is CASSHLETASYEQYF. CDR3 DNA sequence: TGCGCCAGCAGCCATTTGGAGACAGCCTCCTACGAGCAGTACTTC.

The V and J genes are TRBV15 and TRBJ2-6; weak D call: TRBD2 (6 bases). Germline assignment: CDR1 LNHNV and CDR2 YYDKDF (reference sequence). The germline V and J ends were trimmed by 1 base and 4 bases, with 8 bases remaining between them. The CDR3 runs 15 residues. DNA for the CDR3: TGTGCCACCAGCAGAGGCGGGGTGGGGGCCAACGTCCTGACTTTC. Translation gives CATSRGGVGANVLTF. Full variable domain (rest looked up from reference TRBV15 and TRBJ2-6): DAMVIQNPRYQVTQFGKPVTLSCSQTLNHNVMYWYQQKSSQAPKLLFHYYDKDFNNEADTPDNFQSRRPNTSFCFLDIRSPGLGDTAMYLCATSRGGVGANVLTFGAGSRLTVL.

This chain joins TRBV2 and TRBJ2-7; tentatively, D is TRBD1 (5 bases). CDR1 is SNHLY and CDR2 is FYNNEI in the germline V gene. The V end was cut by 7 bases, the J end by 6 bases, with 16 bases between. CDR3 size: 13 residues. DNA of the CDR3: TGTGCCAGCACTAAATGGGGCCCCCTCGAGCAGTACTTC. Protein product: CASTKWGPLEQYF.

The chain uses TRBV7-9 and TRBJ1-1, with D possibly matching TRBD1 (6 bases). The ends were cut back, 5 bases at V and 3 bases at J, with 13 bases in the middle. The CDR3 covers 14 residues. CDR1 and CDR2 from the germline V gene are SEHNR and FQNEAQ (reference sequence). The CDR3 region is CASSTVGGHTEAFF. The CDR3 DNA reads TGTGCCAGCAGCACGGTCGGGGGGCACACTGAAGCTTTCTTT.

The chain links TRBV18 to TRBJ2-3, with D possibly being TRBD2 (6 bases). CDR1 KGHSH and CDR2 LQKENI come from the germline V gene. V was pared by 3 bases and J by 5 bases, with 6 bases between. CDR3 length: 12 residues. The CDR3 reads CASSPGRDTQYF. As DNA, the CDR3 is TGTGCCAGCTCACCCGGGAGAGATACGCAGTATTTT.

This chain joins TRBV28 and TRBJ2-7; D not certain. Trimming removed 7 bases from V and 9 bases from J, with 10 bases in between. Germline V gene sequence: CDR1 MDHEN, CDR2 SYDVKM. This CDR3 comprises 10 residues. CDR3: CASTQAGQYF. The CDR3 bases are TGTGCCAGCACTCAAGCCGGGCAGTACTTC.

V and J are TRBV6-6 and TRBJ2-7; 7 positions agree with TRBD1. Unmatched junction bases numbered 7, after V lost 5 bases and J lost 9 bases. In germline, CDR1 is MNHNY, CDR2 SVGAGI (reference sequence). The CDR3 loop spans 12 amino acids. The CDR3 sequence: CASSHRDSWQYF. In DNA form, the CDR3 reads TGTGCCAGCAGTCATCGGGACAGTTGGCAGTACTTC.

CDR3 in amino acids: CASTVAGGQETQYF. The CDR3 DNA reads as TGTGCCAGCACGGTCGCGGGGGGTCAAGAGACCCAGTACTTC. V gene TRBV2 combines with J gene TRBJ2-5; 8 bases line up with TRBD2. The V segment lost 7 bases and the J segment 2 bases; nucleotides outside the gene matches: 6. The germline V gene encodes CDR1 SNHLY and CDR2 FYNNEI. The CDR3 extends over 14 amino acids.

This chain uses TRBV28 with TRBJ1-5; 9 positions match TRBD1. Per the germline V gene, CDR1 is MDHEN and CDR2 is SYDVKM. After removal of 3 bases from V and 3 bases from J, the junction contained 3 bases not matched to a gene. The CDR3 contains 15 residues. This CDR3 is CASSFGDRDNQPQHF. CDR3 DNA sequence: TGTGCCAGCAGTTTCGGGGACAGGGACAATCAGCCCCAGCATTTT.

This chain joins TRBV11-2 and TRBJ2-2; 11 bases are shared with TRBD2. The CDR3 has 17 amino acids. With 2 bases clipped from V and 6 bases from J, the junction kept 8 bases outside the gene matches. Germline CDR1 reads SGHAT; CDR2 reads FQNNGV. The CDR3 region is CASSLMGASGGSGELFF. CDR3 DNA sequence: TGTGCCAGCAGCTTAATGGGGGCTAGCGGGGGGTCCGGGGAGCTGTTTTTT.

The genes are TRBV5-6 and TRBJ2-1; possibly TRBD1 for D (6 bases). This CDR3 has 15 residues. V was pared by 1 base and J by 2 bases, with 10 bases between. Looked up from germline, CDR1 is SGHDT and CDR2 is YYEEEE. The CDR3 DNA follows: TGTGCCAGCAGCTTGCTGAGGACAGCCTACAATGAGCAGTTCTTC. Its translation is CASSLLRTAYNEQFF.

This chain links TRBV6-5 with TRBJ2-2; possible D gene TRBD1, 6 bases. The germline V and J ends were trimmed by 6 bases and 5 bases, with 13 bases remaining between them. The CDR3 sequence is 14 residues long. The germline V gene has CDR1 MNHEY and CDR2 SVGAGI. CDR3 protein: CASRLYRATGELFF. CDR3 DNA sequence: TGTGCCAGCAGGCTATACAGGGCAACCGGGGAGCTGTTTTTT.

This clone was found a few times. The chain links TRBV29-1 to TRBJ2-7; the D gene is possibly TRBD2 (5 bases). With 3 bases removed from V and 5 bases from J, the gap between germline ends came to 11 bases. Germline assignment: CDR1 SQVTM and CDR2 ANQGSEA. The CDR3 is 12 amino acids. This chain's CDR3 is CSVDEGANEQYF. CDR3 nucleotide sequence: TGCAGCGTTGATGAGGGCGCGAACGAGCAGTACTTC.